This T cell receptor beta chain is from a study of CD39 and CD103 CD8 tumor-infiltrating T cells. TCRdb's copy holds only in-frame clones and misses some; the assay was immunoSEQ multiplex PCR. Of 3,500 to 5,500 clones in the sample, 72% are singletons; the top ten hold 10% to 15%. Between the trimmed V and J ends, which lost 4 bases and 3 bases, there was a span of 13 bases. Germline V gene data show CDR1 as MNHNY and CDR2 as SVGAGI (reference sequence). The CDR3 sequence is 15 residues long. This TCR was sampled from a human donor with head and neck squamous cell carcinoma. Material for sequencing was CD8+ T cells sorted from blood. Subset of the sample: total memory CD8 T cells (CD45RA-CCR7+/-) from blood or uninvolved lymph node. The chain joins TRBV6-6 to TRBJ1-5; D might be TRBD1 (5 bases). DNA for the CDR3: TGTGCCAGCAGTTTACAGGCGTCCTACAATCAGCCCCAGCATTTT. It specifies CASSLQASYNQPQHF.